The rows below give T cell receptor beta chains drawn from one sample of a study of T-cell memory formation after mild COVID-19. TCRdb reanalysed the 5' RACE reads using MiXCR and keeps one entry per CDR3 protein. The data contain 400,000 or so distinct CDR3 sequences, around a fifth of them singletons. The sequenced sample consisted of PBMCs or a T cell subset sorted from them (not recorded which). The receptors here all came from an adult woman who had mild COVID-19 (a few samples of this study predate the infection). Cell type and time point are not known. Each CDR3 is given with its conserved first and last residue.

cdr3_aa	j_call	v_call
CSASGDRLTYEQYF	TRBJ2-7	TRBV20-1
CASSNRDTEAFF	TRBJ1-1	TRBV7-9
CATSRDTGGNQPQHF	TRBJ1-5	TRBV15
CASMPGTWADTQYF	TRBJ2-3	TRBV27
CASSLGNGGKSSYEQYF	TRBJ2-7	TRBV11-2
CATSRGLSSGSSYNEQFF	TRBJ2-1	TRBV15
CASSSLYTGALNTGELFF	TRBJ2-2	TRBV7-9
CASSLPARYEQYF	TRBJ2-7	TRBV6-2/TRBV6-3
CASSLKGGPSSYEQYF	TRBJ2-7	TRBV7-3
CASSSIAAGELFF	TRBJ2-2	TRBV11-3
CASSFVPEQGGVLQETQYF	TRBJ2-5	TRBV5-5
CASSPPGSRNEKLFF	TRBJ1-4	TRBV12-3/TRBV12-4
CASSFRPSRADTQYF	TRBJ2-3	TRBV5-1
CASSVADSGTGGYGYTF	TRBJ1-2	TRBV9
CSVKQGEKLFF	TRBJ1-4	TRBV29-1
CASSLKSGYTF	TRBJ1-2	TRBV12-3/TRBV12-4
CASSTGRGLYTDTQYF	TRBJ2-3	TRBV7-6
CASSLDRGQSPLHF	TRBJ1-6	TRBV18
CASSSFQTITGGLPLNEQFF	TRBJ2-1	TRBV27
CASSPTSGMAEQFF	TRBJ2-1	TRBV4-2
CASSLPAWMQYF	TRBJ2-3	TRBV11-2
CASSFGAGELFF	TRBJ2-2	TRBV12-3/TRBV12-4
CSVVETISYNEQFF	TRBJ2-1	TRBV29-1
CATSDLQASSYNEQFF	TRBJ2-1	TRBV24-1
CASSPLLSVAGELFF	TRBJ2-2	TRBV3-1
CASSVQGDYGYTF	TRBJ1-2	TRBV9
CSARRGDRVQETQYF	TRBJ2-5	TRBV20-1
CATSAAFSYNEQFF	TRBJ2-1	TRBV24-1
CAISASGGSYEQYF	TRBJ2-7	TRBV10-3
CASSLDTSYEQYF	TRBJ2-7	TRBV5-4
CASSSGLAAPHEQFF	TRBJ2-1	TRBV12-3/TRBV12-4
CASSQGAGSAYEQYF	TRBJ2-7	TRBV4-2